Listed below are T cell receptor beta chains from one sample, sequenced in a study of blood T cell repertoires in COVID-19. Data came from immunoSEQ multiplex PCR; TCRdb stores just in-frame clones and leaves some out. The table shows about 120,000 clones, with roughly 88% occurring only once. The sample comprised peripheral blood. These TCRs come from a woman aged 80 or over with acute or convalescent COVID-19. Each CDR3 is given with its conserved first and last residue. The order of the fields is J gene, V gene, CDR3 protein.

TRBJ2-3 | TRBV2 | CASTGLAGGPTDTQYF
TRBJ1-4 | TRBV19 | CASSIRQVNEKLFF
TRBJ1-2 | TRBV19 | CASSIEAGYRGYTF
TRBJ1-2 | TRBV18 | CASSPGGSYGYTF
TRBJ1-4 | TRBV27 | CASSPRRNEKLFF
TRBJ2-2 | TRBV11-3 | CASSAGLAGRGTGELFF
TRBJ2-7 | TRBV5-4 | CASSLEWANEQYF
TRBJ2-1 | TRBV9 | CASSVARGGQFEQFF
TRBJ2-1 | TRBV6-5 | CASSTPRGTYNEQFF
TRBJ2-1 | TRBV9 | CASSVWASGIGDEQFF
TRBJ2-7 | TRBV10-3 | CAISDGYEQYF
TRBJ1-2 | TRBV6-5 | CASRGTVNYGYTF
TRBJ1-1 | TRBV5-6 | CASRPLTGGLNTEAFF
TRBJ1-1 | TRBV6-2/TRBV6-3 | CASSYEGRYAEAFF
TRBJ2-7 | TRBV12-3/TRBV12-4 | CASYGDGDEQYF
TRBJ1-4 | TRBV2 | CASSAGTRNEKLFF
TRBJ2-1 | TRBV10-1 | CASSDAGVGEQFF
TRBJ2-3 | TRBV19 | CASSIAAGVTDTQYF